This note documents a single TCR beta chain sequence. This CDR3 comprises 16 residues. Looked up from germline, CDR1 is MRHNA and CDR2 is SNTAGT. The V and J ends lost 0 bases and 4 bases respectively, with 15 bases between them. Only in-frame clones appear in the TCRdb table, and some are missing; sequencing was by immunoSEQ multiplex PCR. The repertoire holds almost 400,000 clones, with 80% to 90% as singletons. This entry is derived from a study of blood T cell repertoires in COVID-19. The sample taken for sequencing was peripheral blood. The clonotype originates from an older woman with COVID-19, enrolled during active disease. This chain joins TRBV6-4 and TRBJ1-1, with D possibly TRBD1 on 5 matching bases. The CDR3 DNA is TGTGCCAGCAGTGACTCTTCCGACAGCTTTAGCACTGAAGCTTTCTTT. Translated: CASSDSSDSFSTEAFF.